Here is one T cell receptor (beta chain) with its context. No cognate antigen has been identified for it. No clone much larger than this one lies a single base away; base qualities are absent. This record belongs to a study of T cell responses to AZD1222 COVID-19 vaccine (dated by TCRdb to the early 2020s). Some background on the complete study: AZD1222 recipients whose second dose came at about 4 weeks and those whose second dose came at about 12 weeks were combined into one group, since spike-specific TCR depth and breadth did not differ between the two schedules. Trial participants were enrolled into age subgroups of 18-55, 56-69 and 70-plus years, which contained roughly 150, 30 and 60 TCR-sequenced participants, respectively. TCR sequencing covered fewer than 250 trial participants: 207 given two doses of AZD1222 and around 25 given two doses of MenACWY control vaccine.

V is pared back by 4 bases and J by 4 bases, with 11 bases lying between the germline termini. The germline V gene (reference sequence) gives CDR1 as SEHNR and CDR2 as FQNEAQ. The CDR3, from cysteine to phenylalanine, totals 14 residues. Left in the record is the CDR3 DNA by itself, 42 bases read in frame from the first base. In light of the paper, this sample's time point label describes: baseline before first vaccination. The vaccinee samples were drawn from two UK trials, COV001 and COV002, one of which was a single-blind randomized controlled phase 2/3 trial testing AZD1222 (ChAdOx1 nCoV-19) in healthy adults. Trial participant PBMC samples were collected at day 0 and day 28 after the second dose for TCRbeta chain sequencing. The full study reports these points: Nearly half of unique spike-specific TCRs reportedly recognized epitopes outside regions mutated in the B.1.351 and B.1.1.7 variants. No day 14 peak-response samples were available, so repertoires were characterized only after the peak T cell response. Spike-specific TCR breadth and depth rose significantly after two AZD1222 doses compared with day 0 and with MenACWY recipients. In the small 56-69-year group, the increase in depth fell short of significance, most likely because of low power. Most participants were white British and females outnumbered males, and the authors suggested that clonal diversity may have been underestimated. The whole spike protein was spanned by vaccine-associated CD4 TCRs, and dominant responses were seen in regions 160-218 and 743-854. Conclusions about previously exposed vaccinees are limited because only six or seven AZD1222 recipients were SARS-CoV-2 seropositive at baseline.

The CDR3 regions of human TCRbeta chains were analyzed by immunosequencing. Per the source publication's procedure: TCRs in the repertoires were matched against a reference library of SARS-CoV-2-specific TCRs that had been generated with the MIRA antigen-specificity platform. Breadth was defined as the fraction of unique TCRs that were SARS-CoV-2-associated, and depth was defined as the fraction of total T cells that were SARS-CoV-2-associated. Using the MIRA data, each spike-specific TCR was assigned both to the spike region to which the TCR was reactive and to a CD4 or CD8 class. Log10-transformed breadth and depth values were compared by one-way ANOVA with Sidak's multiple comparisons tests. The source is immuneACCESS, and TCRdb retained only in-frame sequences with V and J called. Part of the clones is not carried over; for the studies checked, unresolved V genes explain less than half of this, and the remainder is unexplained. That table gives V, J and clone size, and the DNA gave D and trimming. The sample table contains about 170,000 clones; only one count was recorded for 90% of them. Approximately 2.9% of the sample belongs to the ten largest clones.

The chain joins TRBV7-9 to TRBJ1-3; 5 matching bases give a weak D call of TRBD1. The source material was peripheral blood, sampled on day 0 of AZD1222 vaccination. The TCR sequence derives from an adult in good health. The DNA sequence reads TGTGCCAGCAGCTCCCAGGGATACGGAAACACCATATATTTT. This codes for CASSSQGYGNTIYF.